This T cell receptor (beta chain) was sequenced in a study of blood T cell repertoires in COVID-19. Study overall: Whether acute or convalescent, the COVID-19 samples came from the United States, Italy and Spain. The analysed material was cDNA or gDNA that came from T cells, B-cell-depleted T cells, or PBMCs.

This clone was seen once. Germline assignment: CDR1 MGHRA and CDR2 YSYEKL. Trimming removed 2 bases from V and 5 bases from J, with 16 bases in between. This CDR3 has 16 amino acids. In the source study's methods: How many nucleated cells were present was estimated from reference gene primer amplification. Produced via immunoSEQ multiplex PCR; TCRdb's table is partial and in-frame only. For V, J and clone size, that table is used; D and trimming come from the DNA. This sample carries 60,000 to 65,000 clones, roughly 90% of them seen once, and the ten largest clones take around a tenth. The rearrangement links TRBV4-1 to TRBJ1-5, with D perhaps matching TRBD1 (5 bases). This sequence originates from an elderly woman with active COVID-19. The sample comprised peripheral blood. CDR3 amino acids: CASSQLGPPEDQPQHF. CDR3 coding DNA: TGCGCCAGCAGCCAATTGGGGCCTCCTGAGGATCAGCCCCAGCATTTT.